A single sample gave rise to the 10 T cell receptor beta chains below, sequenced in a study of T cell repertoires in cytomegalovirus infection. One entry per CDR3 protein, called by TCRdb with MiXCR from the reads. The sample consists of about 680,000 distinct CDR3 sequences, roughly 26% of them appearing once. Sequencing input: CD8+ T cells from PBMCs. These receptors were collected from a human donor in good health (CMV status not recorded). Some clones in this sample may be carry-over from other donors' samples.

This clonotype was counted between two and nine times. The rearrangement joins TRBV2 to TRBJ2-5; D is unresolved. Trimming pared 4 bases from V and 2 bases from J, leaving 11 bases between. Germline lookup yields CDR1 SNHLY and CDR2 FYNNEI. CDR3 size: 14 residues. The CDR3 region is CASSAVGIQETQYF. The CDR3 DNA reads as TGTGCCAGCAGTGCGGTGGGGATTCAAGAGACCCAGTACTTC.

This clonotype was seen many times. The chain joins TRBV10-3 to TRBJ1-2, with TRBD1 identical over 12 bases. This CDR3 contains 14 residues. Germline trimming cut 6 bases from V and 3 bases from J; bases unmatched to any gene: 2. The germline CDR1 and CDR2 sequences are ENHRY and SYGVKD. CDR3 DNA sequence: TGTGCCATCAGCGGGACAGGGGGCTACTATGGCTACACCTTC. It encodes CAISGTGGYYGYTF.

This rearrangement joins TRBV29-1 to TRBJ2-1; 7 bases fit TRBD2. Germline V gives CDR1 SQVTM, CDR2 ANQGSEA. V dropped 7 bases and J dropped 7; count of bases not matched to a gene: 13. The CDR3 has 14 amino acids. The DNA of the CDR3 is TGCAGCGGCCGCGAGGGGCGGGGGAGGAATGAGCAGTTCTTC. Translation: CSGREGRGRNEQFF.

This clonotype came up a few times. The chain joins TRBV6-1 to TRBJ2-4; 14 bases agree with TRBD2. The V and J ends lost 4 bases and 1 base, in that order; junction bases with no gene match: 12. There are 20 residues in the CDR3. Germline CDR1 is MNHNS and CDR2 is SASEGT. The CDR3 protein is CASSASTTSGGARAKNIQYF. The CDR3 DNA reads TGTGCCAGCAGTGCCTCCACGACTAGCGGGGGGGCGCGGGCCAAAAACATTCAGTACTTC.

This clonotype showed up many times. This chain uses TRBV7-9 with TRBJ2-1; weak D call: TRBD1 (6 bases). The ends were cut back, 10 bases at V and 0 bases at J, with 16 bases in the middle. This CDR3 has 15 amino acids. CDR1 SEHNR and CDR2 FQNEAQ come from the germline V gene (reference sequence). The CDR3 DNA reads as TGTGCCACCACCGGGACATCGAGCTCCTACAATGAGCAGTTCTTC. It is translated as CATTGTSSSYNEQFF.

This clonotype was recorded many times. The chain has TRBV7-2 and TRBJ1-4; D ambiguous. V was cut by 5 bases and J by 5 bases, with 15 bases left in between. CDR3 length: 15 amino acids. Germline V gives CDR1 SGHTA, CDR2 FQGNSA. For the CDR3, the DNA is TGTGCCAGCAGCGCCAGGCCCGGTCTCAATGAAAAACTGTTTTTT. Amino acid sequence: CASSARPGLNEKLFF.

The table lists this clonotype with many counts. This sequence joins TRBV7-6 and TRBJ2-2; D may be TRBD1 or TRBD2 (5 bases each). Per germline, CDR1 SGHVS and CDR2 FNYEAQ. Trimming cost V 6 bases and J 7 bases, with 9 bases left between them. CDR3 length: 12 amino acids. This CDR3 reads CASRSGSGELFF. CDR3 nucleotide sequence: TGTGCCAGCAGATCAGGGAGCGGGGAGCTGTTTTTT.

This clonotype was counted only a few times. CDR3 sequence reads: CSARDDQINEKLFF. CDR3 nucleotides: TGCAGTGCTAGAGATGATCAGATTAATGAAAAACTGTTTTTT. This chain links TRBV20-1 with TRBJ1-4; D not certain. In germline, CDR1 is DFQATT, CDR2 SNEGSKA (reference sequence). The CDR3 consists of 14 residues. Deletions cut 0 bases from V and 4 bases from J, with 9 bases between.

This clonotype appeared a few times. This chain connects TRBV2 to TRBJ2-7; D gene unclear. Germline V CDR1 and CDR2: SNHLY, FYNNEI. This CDR3 has 12 amino acids. V lost 6 bases to trimming and J lost 4 bases, with 10 bases between them. CDR3 nucleotides: TGTGCCAGCAGCGAGCCACTGTACGAGCAGTACGTC. It encodes CASSEPLYEQYV.

This clonotype has just a few counts. The chain uses TRBV5-6 and TRBJ1-1; possible D gene TRBD1, 6 bases. CDR3 length: 15 residues. Germline lookup yields CDR1 SGHDT and CDR2 YYEEEE. The V gene lost 4 bases and the J gene lost 6 bases, with 19 bases spanning the gap. The CDR3 DNA is TGTGCCAGCAGCCCCGGCTGGGGGGCATACGCTGAAGCTTTCTTT. The encoded protein is CASSPGWGAYAEAFF.